The T cell receptor beta chain described here comes from a study of blood T cell repertoires in COVID-19. Researchers sorted participants into cohorts using their self-reported clinical history. Donors of Cohort 3 who recovered were those that had two negative PCRs, clearance, or symptom resolution. Germline V lookup: CDR1 SGHAT, CDR2 FQDESV (reference sequence). The CDR3 is 15 amino acids. J was trimmed by 4 bases and V by 5 bases; bases with no gene match: 6. The data were produced by immunoSEQ multiplex PCR, yet TCRdb's version contains in-frame clones alone and is incomplete. The sample lists more than 200,000 clones, approximately 90% occurring once.

This chain connects TRBV11-1 to TRBJ2-1; 9 positions match TRBD1. The source of this sequence is a woman aged 18-35 years who had recovered from COVID-19. The material sequenced was PBMCs or T cells enriched from blood (not recorded which). The chain's CDR3 is CASSRSGTGYNEQFF. The CDR3 region has the DNA TGTGCCAGCAGCCGCTCCGGGACAGGGTACAATGAGCAGTTCTTC. The complete variable domain, with remaining parts taken from reference TRBV11-1 and TRBJ2-1, reads EAEVAQSPRYKITEKSQAVAFWCDPISGHATLYWYRQILGQGPELLVQFQDESVVDDSQLPKDRFSAERLKGVDSTLKIQPAELGDSAMYLCASSRSGTGYNEQFFGPGTRLTVL.